These 32 T cell receptor beta chains share one sample of origin, sequenced in a study of blood T cell repertoires in COVID-19. Libraries were prepared by immunoSEQ multiplex PCR; TCRdb keeps only in-frame clonotypes and omits some of them. Found here are roughly 250,000 clones, 80% to 95% of them singletons; the top ten hold 1.9%. Sample: PBMCs or T cells enriched from blood (not recorded which). Source of these receptors: a woman between 18 and 29 years old who had recovered from COVID-19.

V usage is TRBV4-1 and J usage is TRBJ2-7; 8 nucleotides match TRBD1. CDR3 length equals 13 residues. CDR1 and CDR2 from the germline V gene are MGHRA and YSYEKL. Unmatched junction bases numbered 4, after V lost 4 bases and J lost 5 bases. The CDR3 region is CASSRQDRDEQYF. The CDR3 nucleotides are TGCGCCAGCAGCCGTCAGGACAGGGACGAGCAGTACTTC.

This chain uses TRBV7-2 with TRBJ2-5; TRBD1 aligns across 9 bases. Trimming at V came to 5 bases and at J to 2 bases, leaving 9 bases not matched to a gene. This CDR3 contains 16 residues. CDR1 and CDR2 from the germline V gene are SGHTA and FQGNSA. Written as DNA, the CDR3 is TGTGCCAGCAGCCCCCGGGACAGGGCTCCTCAAGAGACCCAGTACTTC. It codes for CASSPRDRAPQETQYF.

The chain joins TRBV2 to TRBJ2-5; the match to TRBD2 covers 13 bases. The CDR3 has 15 amino acids. The germline gives CDR1 SNHLY, CDR2 FYNNEI. V dropped 7 bases and J dropped 4; count of bases not matched to a gene: 6. The CDR3 loop is CASTRTSGSRETQYF. CDR3 coding DNA: TGTGCCAGCACCCGGACTAGCGGGAGCCGAGAGACCCAGTACTTC.

The chain uses TRBV28 and TRBJ2-1; 9 bases map to TRBD1. Losses at the gene ends were 5 bases for V and 9 bases for J; bases not matched to a gene: 14. Germline V gene sequence: CDR1 MDHEN, CDR2 SYDVKM. The CDR3 length is 16 residues. The CDR3: CASSPLGGTGHREQFF. CDR3 nucleotides: TGTGCCAGCAGTCCTTTAGGTGGGACAGGGCACCGTGAGCAGTTCTTC.

The chain uses TRBV6-2 or TRBV6-3 and TRBJ1-1; 8 nucleotides line up with TRBD1. The CDR3 extends over 13 amino acids. The V gene's germline CDR1 is MNHEY and CDR2 SVGEGT. Unmatched junction bases numbered 4, after V lost 7 bases and J lost 3 bases. The CDR3 DNA reads TGTGCCAGCACCCCGACAGGGGACACTGAAGCTTTCTTT. The encoded protein is CASTPTGDTEAFF.

The chain carries TRBV24-1 and TRBJ1-5, with 11 bases fitting TRBD1. J gave up 10 bases and V 1 base, and 8 bases lay outside the gene matches. Germline CDR1 KGHDR, CDR2 SFDVKD. CDR3 length: 16 amino acids. CDR3 in amino acids: CATSDFEDRGRVPQHF. Here the CDR3 DNA reads TGTGCCACCAGTGATTTTGAGGACAGGGGGCGGGTACCCCAGCATTTT.

The rearrangement links TRBV5-1 to TRBJ1-6; TRBD1 matches at 12 bases. V lost 4 bases and J lost 5; bases outside the gene matches: 4. In germline, CDR1 is SGHRS, CDR2 YFSETQ. The CDR3 length is 16 residues. The CDR3 sequence is CASSGGTGGHNSPLHF. CDR3 bases: TGCGCCAGCAGCGGCGGGACAGGGGGCCATAATTCACCCCTCCACTTT. Complete variable domain (other parts from reference TRBV5-1 and TRBJ1-6): KAGVTQTPRYLIKTRGQQVTLSCSPISGHRSVSWYQQTPGQGLQFLFEYFSETQRNKGNFPGRFSGRQFSNSRSEMNVSTLELGDSALYLCASSGGTGGHNSPLHFGNGTRLTVT.

CDR3 region: CASSLNRGSSGNTIYF. CDR3 DNA: TGTGCCAGCAGCTTGAACAGGGGTTCCTCTGGAAACACCATATATTTT. V and J are TRBV11-3 and TRBJ1-3; 7 bases match TRBD1. The CDR3 is 16 residues long. V lost 3 bases and J lost 0; bases outside the gene matches: 5. Germline V lookup: CDR1 SGHNT, CDR2 YENEEA.

The V call is TRBV13, the J call TRBJ1-5; possibly TRBD1 for D (6 bases). The germline CDR1 and CDR2 sequences are PRHDT and FYEKMQ (reference sequence). Deletions cut 2 bases from V and 7 bases from J, with 9 bases between. The CDR3 is made up of 13 amino acids. CDR3 loop: CASSLWGGQPQHF. CDR3 nucleotide sequence: TGTGCCAGCAGCTTATGGGGGGGCCAGCCCCAGCATTTT.

The rearrangement uses TRBV9 and TRBJ2-3; possibly TRBD1 for D (5 bases). V was trimmed by 4 bases and J by 5 bases, leaving 11 bases between them. Germline V gene lookup returns CDR1 SGDLS and CDR2 YYNGEE. The CDR3 spans 13 residues. The DNA of the CDR3 is TGTGCCAGCAGCCCCCGAGACAGAGATACGCAGTATTTT. Its translation is CASSPRDRDTQYF.

The chain uses TRBV19 and TRBJ2-2, with a possible D match to TRBD1 (5 bases). The CDR3 consists of 15 residues. The ends were cut back, 3 bases at V and 5 bases at J, with 13 bases in the middle. The germline V gene encodes CDR1 LNHDA and CDR2 SQIVND (reference sequence). DNA for the CDR3: TGTGCCAGTAGTATTCCGAGTAGGGGAACCGGGGAGCTGTTTTTT. Translated: CASSIPSRGTGELFF.

V usage is TRBV29-1 and J usage is TRBJ1-2; 7 bases fit TRBD1. The CDR3 loop spans 13 amino acids. With 4 bases clipped from V and 7 bases from J, the junction kept 9 bases outside the gene matches. CDR1 SQVTM and CDR2 ANQGSEA come from the germline V gene. The CDR3 region has the DNA TGCAGCGTTGTGGCGGACAGGACGAGTGGCTACACCTTC. Translation gives CSVVADRTSGYTF.

The chain couples TRBV5-1 to TRBJ1-5; D ambiguous. The germline CDR1 and CDR2 sequences are SGHRS and YFSETQ. This CDR3 spans 15 amino acids. Trimming stripped 4 bases from V and 7 bases from J, with 18 bases between. CDR3 nucleotide sequence: TGCGCCAGCAGCCGAGGATGGAGGTTAGAACAGCCCCAGCATTTT. Its protein is CASSRGWRLEQPQHF.

The chain has TRBV5-5 and TRBJ2-6; D is possibly TRBD1 (6 bases). V lost 1 base, J lost 1 base, and 12 bases lay in between. The CDR3 loop spans 17 amino acids. Germline assignment: CDR1 SGHKS and CDR2 YYEKEE (reference sequence). CDR3 nucleotide sequence: TGTGCCAGCAGCTTGTCCTGGGGGCAGTCTGGGGCCAACGTCCTGACTTTC. It is translated as CASSLSWGQSGANVLTF. The full variable domain, with the rest looked up from reference TRBV5-5 and TRBJ2-6, is DAGVTQSPTHLIKTRGQQVTLRCSPISGHKSVSWYQQVLGQGPQFIFQYYEKEERGRGNFPDRFSARQFPNYSSELNVNALLLGDSALYLCASSLSWGQSGANVLTFGAGSRLTVL.

This clone was seen more than once but under ten times. The chain combines TRBV6-5 with TRBJ1-1; 10 nucleotides line up with TRBD1. The V gene's germline CDR1 is MNHEY and CDR2 SVGAGI. This CDR3 contains 14 residues. V shed 6 bases, J shed 2 bases, and the junction held 3 bases outside the gene matches. CDR3 loop: CASSWDRGNTEAFF. In nucleotides, the CDR3 is TGTGCCAGCAGCTGGGACAGGGGAAACACTGAAGCTTTCTTT.

J is TRBJ2-1 and V is TRBV7-2, with 7 bases aligning to TRBD1. The CDR3 covers 12 residues. The V and J ends lost 6 bases and 12 bases, in that order; junction bases with no gene match: 8. The germline V gene has CDR1 SGHTA and CDR2 FQGNSA. The CDR3: CASSSPGQRQFF. The DNA for the CDR3 is TGTGCCAGCAGTTCACCGGGACAGAGGCAGTTCTTC.

This clone was detected once. The chain has TRBV19 and TRBJ2-2; D may be TRBD1 (6 bases). The germline V gene encodes CDR1 LNHDA and CDR2 SQIVND (reference sequence). The V and J ends lost 6 bases and 4 bases respectively, with 12 bases between them. The CDR3 has 14 residues. The CDR3 DNA reads TGTGCCAGTAGCTGGACAGAGAGCACCGGGGAGCTGTTTTTT. As protein: CASSWTESTGELFF.

This chain links TRBV6-5 with TRBJ2-2, with D tentatively TRBD2 (7 bases). CDR1 is MNHEY and CDR2 is SVGAGI in the germline V gene. The V end lost 5 bases, the J end lost 6 bases, and 16 bases lay between the germline ends. The CDR3 has 15 residues. The CDR3 nucleotides are TGTGCCAGCAGTATCTCGGGGGGCGCCGCCGGGGAGCTGTTTTTT. Translated, it gives CASSISGGAAGELFF.

This sequence joins TRBV27 and TRBJ1-5, with TRBD1 as a possible D gene (6 bases). Trimming removed 2 bases at V and 8 bases at J, with 13 bases between. CDR3 length: 14 amino acids. Germline-derived CDR1 and CDR2 are MNHEY and SMNVEV (reference sequence). The DNA of the CDR3 is TGTGCCAGCAGTTTAGGGTGGACAGCCAAGCCCCAGCATTTT. Protein sequence: CASSLGWTAKPQHF.

The V gene is TRBV7-8, the J gene TRBJ2-1; TRBD2 aligns across 7 bases. With V trimmed by 7 bases and J by 3 bases, 12 bases remained unmatched. The CDR3 covers 16 residues. The germline gives CDR1 SGHVS, CDR2 FQNEAQ. The CDR3 coding sequence is TGTGCCAGCACCCCCTTGAGGGCTAGCGGCTACAATGAGCAGTTCTTC. Its translation is CASTPLRASGYNEQFF.

The chain links TRBV4-2 to TRBJ1-1; the D gene is possibly TRBD1 (6 bases). Germline CDR1 and CDR2: LGHNA and YNFKEQ. Deletions cut 3 bases from V and 4 bases from J, with 18 bases between. The CDR3 spans 16 residues. The CDR3 sequence is CASSQLVGGGVTEAFF. The CDR3 DNA is TGTGCCAGCAGCCAGCTAGTTGGAGGGGGGGTCACTGAAGCTTTCTTT.

The rearrangement uses TRBV3-1 (or the pseudogene TRBV3-2) and TRBJ2-7, with a possible D match to TRBD1 (5 bases). Trimming removed 7 bases at V and 9 bases at J, with 22 bases between. This CDR3 has 14 residues. Germline loops: CDR1 LGHDT, CDR2 YNNKEL (reference sequence). The CDR3 nucleotides are TGTGCCAGCAAAAGGTCACAGGAAAACCTCGCGCAGTACTTC. It specifies CASKRSQENLAQYF.

In this sample, this clone turned up once. The rearrangement links TRBV19 to TRBJ2-7; tentative D call: TRBD1 (7 bases). The germline V gene encodes CDR1 LNHDA and CDR2 SQIVND (reference sequence). The CDR3 sequence is 15 residues long. The V end was cut by 3 bases, the J end by 1 base, with 13 bases between. CDR3 DNA: TGTGCCAGTAGTATCGTGGGGGGACAGTCCTACGAGCAGTACTTC. Its translation is CASSIVGGQSYEQYF.

This chain connects TRBV19 to TRBJ1-1; D is unclear. This CDR3 contains 14 residues. V lost 5 bases and J 5 bases, leaving 15 bases between the germline ends. Germline values: CDR1 LNHDA, CDR2 SQIVND (reference sequence). CDR3 region: CASSAGGEKTEAFF. The CDR3 coding sequence is TGTGCCAGTAGTGCGGGCGGGGAGAAGACTGAAGCTTTCTTT.

With respect to this clone: Other nucleotide sequences from this sample produce the same CDR3. V and J are TRBV5-6 and TRBJ2-5; 9 bases are a match to TRBD1. With 3 bases clipped from V and 4 bases from J, the junction kept 1 base outside the gene matches. This CDR3 is 13 amino acids long. CDR1 is SGHDT, CDR2 YYEEEE, per germline. The CDR3 sequence: CASSWGQGETQYF. CDR3 bases: TGTGCCAGCAGCTGGGGACAGGGAGAGACCCAGTACTTC.

The chain links TRBV12-3 or TRBV12-4 to TRBJ1-2, with D possibly TRBD1 on 6 matching bases. This CDR3 contains 13 residues. Trimming shortened V by 6 bases and J by 3 bases, and 11 bases separated the two germline ends. The CDR3, as DNA: TGTGCCAGCAGGAAACAGGGATACTATGGCTACACCTTC. Protein product: CASRKQGYYGYTF.

The rearrangement uses TRBV12-3 or TRBV12-4 and TRBJ1-5, with D unresolved. The CDR3 length is 13 residues. V was trimmed by 6 bases and J by 7 bases, leaving 13 bases between them. The CDR3 loop is CASSKTWRQPQHF. The DNA of the CDR3 is TGTGCCAGCAGCAAAACATGGAGACAGCCCCAGCATTTT.

The gene calls are TRBV5-1 and TRBJ2-7; 8 nucleotides line up with TRBD2. From germline, CDR1 is SGHRS and CDR2 YFSETQ. CDR3 size: 14 residues. The V segment lost 5 bases and the J segment 4 bases; nucleotides outside the gene matches: 8. In DNA, the CDR3 is TGCGCCAGCAGAAGGGGCGGGGGGTCTTACGAGCAGTACTTC. It specifies CASRRGGGSYEQYF.

V and J are TRBV7-2 and TRBJ1-1; D is ambiguous. Germline CDR1 SGHTA, CDR2 FQGNSA. The CDR3 is 14 amino acids. Trimming left V 4 bases short and J 0 bases short, with 9 bases between. DNA of the CDR3: TGTGCCAGCAGCTCAGTCAGGATGAACACTGAAGCTTTCTTT. Translated: CASSSVRMNTEAFF.

V and J are TRBV2 and TRBJ1-4; D remains unclear. This CDR3 is built from 12 residues. Germline V CDR1 and CDR2: SNHLY, FYNNEI. The V and J ends lost 3 bases and 8 bases respectively, with 7 bases between them. The CDR3 protein is CASSESKEKLFF. In nucleotides, the CDR3 is TGTGCCAGCAGTGAGAGTAAAGAAAAACTGTTTTTT.

This chain links TRBV6-2 or TRBV6-3 with TRBJ2-3, with 8 bases that match TRBD2. The V segment lost 5 bases and the J segment 4 bases; nucleotides outside the gene matches: 8. The CDR3 is 15 amino acids. Germline V CDR1 and CDR2: MNHEY, SVGEGT. In nucleotides, the CDR3 is TGTGCCAGCAGTACGGGACTAGAGTACCCAGATACGCAGTATTTT. Translated: CASSTGLEYPDTQYF.

This clone occurred a few times. The chain has TRBV5-4 and TRBJ1-2; unclear D gene. Trimming took 4 bases from V and 5 from J, leaving 15 bases between them. This CDR3 contains 14 residues. Germline V CDR1 and CDR2: SGHNT, YYREEE (reference sequence). CDR3 sequence reads: CASSPLEADYGYTF. Here the CDR3 DNA reads TGTGCCAGCAGCCCGTTGGAGGCGGATTATGGCTACACCTTC.